The 9 T cell receptor beta chains reported below all come from one sample, sequenced in a study of OX40 agonist ivuxolimab in advanced cancers. Repertoires were generated with immunoSEQ multiplex PCR, while TCRdb's copy carries only in-frame clones and drops some. The top ten hold about 4% of the sample, which has some 79,000 clones, around 90% seen once. The sequencing here drew on CD4+ or CD8+ T cells sorted from blood, taken in a trial of the OX40 agonist ivuxolimab. All receptors derive from an adult with an advanced solid tumor such as melanoma, head and neck, liver or kidney cancer.

The rearrangement links TRBV11-2 to TRBJ2-5; TRBD2 aligns across 8 bases. CDR3 length equals 14 residues. After removal of 6 bases from V and 5 bases from J, the junction contained 8 bases not matched to a gene. Germline V gene data show CDR1 as SGHAT and CDR2 as FQNNGV. The CDR3 nucleotides read TGTGCCAGCAGACGAGCGGGAGCGGTGGAGACCCAGTACTTC. Protein product: CASRRAGAVETQYF.

The genes are TRBV19 and TRBJ1-5; D is perhaps TRBD1 (5 bases). Trimming shortened V by 4 bases and J by 0 bases, and 10 bases separated the two germline ends. Germline V gives CDR1 LNHDA, CDR2 SQIVND (reference sequence). The CDR3 sequence is 15 residues long. The CDR3 sequence is CASSKGIFSNQPQHF. The CDR3 coding sequence is TGTGCCAGTAGTAAGGGGATCTTTAGCAATCAGCCCCAGCATTTT.

This clone occurred once. V usage is TRBV29-1 and J usage is TRBJ2-3; D is ambiguous. CDR1 SQVTM and CDR2 ANQGSEA come from the germline V gene. V shed 7 bases and J shed 1 base, with 12 bases lying between them. CDR3 length: 13 amino acids. Written as DNA, the CDR3 is TGCAGCGCCGTGGGAAGCGGCACAGATACGCAGTATTTT. It yields the protein CSAVGSGTDTQYF.

This chain uses TRBV5-4 with TRBJ2-7; the match to TRBD2 covers 7 bases. The junction had 6 bases not matched to a gene; V was cut back by 3 bases and J by 0 bases. The CDR3 is made up of 15 amino acids. Germline-derived CDR1 and CDR2 are SGHNT and YYREEE (reference sequence). CDR3 sequence (DNA): TGTGCCAGCAGCTCGGGGGGAGCGCTCTCCTACGAGCAGTACTTC. It codes for CASSSGGALSYEQYF.

The gene calls are TRBV10-2 and TRBJ2-1, with 9 bases identical to TRBD1. There are 15 residues in the CDR3. Germline values: CDR1 WSHSY, CDR2 SAAADI. Trimming at V came to 8 bases and at J to 6 bases, leaving 11 bases not matched to a gene. The CDR3 DNA follows: TGCGCCAGCCAGAAGGGACAGGGCCGGTTCAATGAGCAGTTCTTC. It specifies CASQKGQGRFNEQFF.

The rearrangement links TRBV6-5 to TRBJ2-7; D might be TRBD1 (6 bases). The CDR3 runs 13 residues. The germline V gene encodes CDR1 MNHEY and CDR2 SVGAGI. Between the trimmed V and J ends, which lost 4 bases and 4 bases, there was a span of 11 bases. CDR3 sequence reads: CASSLTTGYEQYF. Written as DNA, the CDR3 is TGTGCCAGCAGTTTAACTACAGGGTACGAGCAGTACTTC.

The gene calls are TRBV5-1 and TRBJ2-1; perhaps TRBD2 as D (6 bases). The CDR3 consists of 14 residues. The germline V and J ends were trimmed by 3 bases and 8 bases, with 15 bases remaining between them. The V gene's germline CDR1 is SGHRS and CDR2 YFSETQ. The CDR3 DNA reads as TGCGCCAGCAGCTGGGGGGACCCCGCCGATGAGCAGTTCTTC. The encoded protein is CASSWGDPADEQFF.

This chain uses TRBV19 with TRBJ2-2; 7 positions agree with TRBD1. The germline V gene encodes CDR1 LNHDA and CDR2 SQIVND (reference sequence). With V trimmed by 4 bases and J by 6 bases, 8 bases remained unmatched. This CDR3 is built from 15 residues. CDR3 loop: CASSRVATGSGELFF. In DNA form, the CDR3 reads TGTGCCAGTAGTAGGGTAGCGACAGGGTCCGGGGAGCTGTTTTTT.

The chain is built from TRBV5-6 and TRBJ2-7, with TRBD1 matching over 9 bases. V trimming: 3 bases; J trimming: 2 bases; junction bases outside the gene matches: 6. Germline CDR1 and CDR2: SGHDT and YYEEEE. This CDR3 is built from 15 residues. The CDR3 reads CASSSPGQGTYEQYF. Here the CDR3 DNA reads TGTGCCAGCAGCTCGCCGGGACAGGGAACCTACGAGCAGTACTTC. The full variable domain, in which reference TRBV5-6 and TRBJ2-7 provide the parts outside the CDR3, is DAGVTQSPTHLIKTRGQQVTLRCSPKSGHDTVSWYQQALGQGPQFIFQYYEEEERQRGNFPDRFSGHQFPNYSSELNVNALLLGDSALYLCASSSPGQGTYEQYFGPGTRLTVT.